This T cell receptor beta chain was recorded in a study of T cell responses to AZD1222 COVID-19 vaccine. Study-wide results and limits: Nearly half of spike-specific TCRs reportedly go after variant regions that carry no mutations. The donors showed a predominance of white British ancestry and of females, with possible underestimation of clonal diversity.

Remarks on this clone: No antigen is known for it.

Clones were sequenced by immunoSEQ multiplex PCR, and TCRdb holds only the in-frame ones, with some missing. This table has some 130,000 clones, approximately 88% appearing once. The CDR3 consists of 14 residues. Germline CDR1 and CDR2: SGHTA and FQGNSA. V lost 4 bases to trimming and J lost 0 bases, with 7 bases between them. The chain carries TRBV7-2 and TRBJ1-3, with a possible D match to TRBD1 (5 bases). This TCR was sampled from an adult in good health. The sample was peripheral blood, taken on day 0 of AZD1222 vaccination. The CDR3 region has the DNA TGTGCCAGCAGCTCAGGGATCTCTGGAAACACCATATATTTT. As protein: CASSSGISGNTIYF.